The rows below give T cell receptor beta chains drawn from one sample of a study of blood T cell repertoires in COVID-19. Generated by immunoSEQ multiplex PCR, the TCRdb table keeps only in-frame clones and is missing some. In the table there are 200,000 or so clones, roughly 76% of which are singletons. Sequencing input: peripheral blood. These receptors were collected from a woman older than 75 with COVID-19, enrolled during active disease. Each CDR3 is given without its conserved first and last residue. The order of the fields is J gene, clone size, V gene, CDR3 protein. Size values are once, few and many counts, or a class for expanded clones, and some rows have none.

j_call: TRBJ1-1
clone_size: -
v_call: TRBV24-1
cdr3_aa: ATSDLHRELNTEAF

j_call: TRBJ2-3
clone_size: once
v_call: TRBV28
cdr3_aa: ASSLAGGLDTQY

j_call: TRBJ2-7
clone_size: -
v_call: TRBV27
cdr3_aa: ASSIQGNRFYEQY

j_call: TRBJ2-3
clone_size: -
v_call: TRBV7-9
cdr3_aa: ASSPPGLAGGQQY

j_call: TRBJ1-1
clone_size: -
v_call: TRBV3-1/TRBV3-2
cdr3_aa: ASSLSSARAF

j_call: TRBJ2-7
clone_size: -
v_call: TRBV6-1
cdr3_aa: ASSEGLAVGEQY

j_call: TRBJ1-5
clone_size: -
v_call: TRBV9
cdr3_aa: ASSTEGGNQPQH

j_call: TRBJ2-2
clone_size: -
v_call: TRBV19
cdr3_aa: ASSLRGTNTGELF

j_call: TRBJ2-5
clone_size: -
v_call: TRBV5-1
cdr3_aa: ASSRGTAQETQY

j_call: TRBJ1-2
clone_size: -
v_call: TRBV7-8
cdr3_aa: ASSLSGRGTNYGYT

j_call: TRBJ1-5
clone_size: -
v_call: TRBV24-1
cdr3_aa: ATSDSPGQGALHQPQH

j_call: TRBJ2-7
clone_size: -
v_call: TRBV2
cdr3_aa: ASSQDRYSYEQY

j_call: TRBJ2-2
clone_size: -
v_call: TRBV7-8
cdr3_aa: ATEGTGELF

j_call: TRBJ2-2
clone_size: once
v_call: TRBV7-9
cdr3_aa: ASSFPLGELF

j_call: TRBJ2-7
clone_size: -
v_call: TRBV5-5
cdr3_aa: ASSSRPGSYEQY

j_call: TRBJ2-1
clone_size: -
v_call: TRBV20-1
cdr3_aa: SGTPYNEQF

j_call: TRBJ1-5
clone_size: -
v_call: TRBV5-5
cdr3_aa: ASSFDLLNQPQH

j_call: TRBJ1-1
clone_size: -
v_call: TRBV5-5
cdr3_aa: ASSLNAGIPEAF

j_call: TRBJ2-7
clone_size: -
v_call: TRBV28
cdr3_aa: ASSLGTVEQY

j_call: TRBJ2-7
clone_size: -
v_call: TRBV19
cdr3_aa: ASSISTSSYEQY

j_call: TRBJ2-5
clone_size: -
v_call: TRBV25-1
cdr3_aa: ASSEWAIQETQY

j_call: TRBJ2-5
clone_size: many
v_call: TRBV3-1/TRBV3-2
cdr3_aa: ASSPVGSQETQY

j_call: TRBJ1-2
clone_size: -
v_call: TRBV4-3
cdr3_aa: ASSQDQGTVYGYT

j_call: TRBJ1-2
clone_size: few
v_call: TRBV7-2
cdr3_aa: ASSLVGAWDGYT

j_call: TRBJ1-4
clone_size: -
v_call: TRBV28
cdr3_aa: ATAGTATNEKLF